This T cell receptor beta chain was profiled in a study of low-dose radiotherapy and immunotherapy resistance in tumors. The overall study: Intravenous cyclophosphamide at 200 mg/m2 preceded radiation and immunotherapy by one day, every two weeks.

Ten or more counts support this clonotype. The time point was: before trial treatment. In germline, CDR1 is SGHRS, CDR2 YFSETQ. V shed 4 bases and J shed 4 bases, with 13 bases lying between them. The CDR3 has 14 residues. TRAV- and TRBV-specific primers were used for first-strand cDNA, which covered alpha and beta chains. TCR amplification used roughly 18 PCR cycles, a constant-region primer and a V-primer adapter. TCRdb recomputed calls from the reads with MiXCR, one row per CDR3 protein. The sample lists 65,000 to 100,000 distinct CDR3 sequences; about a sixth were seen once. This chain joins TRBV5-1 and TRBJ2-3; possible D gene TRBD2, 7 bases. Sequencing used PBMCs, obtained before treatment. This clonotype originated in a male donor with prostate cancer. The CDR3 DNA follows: TGCGCCAGCAGCGTCCTAGGGGGGGCAGATACGCAGTATTTT. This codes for CASSVLGGADTQYF.